The next 25 T cell receptor beta chains were all read from a single sample in a study of T cells in Graves' hyperthyroidism and ophthalmopathy. It was RNA transcripts that yielded the amplified TCR beta CDR3 regions. HTBI primers drove first-round RT-PCR of the TCR CDR3. A single record per CDR3 protein comes from TCRdb applying MiXCR to the multiplex PCR reads. In the table there are 450,000 to 700,000 distinct CDR3 sequences, roughly 50% of which are singletons. The source material was peripheral blood or thyroid tissue (not recorded which). The source is an adult woman with Graves' disease, either hyperthyroidism or ophthalmopathy (not recorded which).

The chain uses TRBV7-9 and TRBJ2-5; 13 bases map to TRBD2. There are 16 residues in the CDR3. J lost 5 bases, V lost 8 bases, and 11 bases had no gene match. The germline V gene has CDR1 SEHNR and CDR2 FQNEAQ (reference sequence). The CDR3 coding sequence is TGTGCCAGCCGCCCGCGACTAGCGGGAGGATGGGAGACCCAGTACTTC. Translation: CASRPRLAGGWETQYF.

This clonotype occurred once. V gene TRBV28 combines with J gene TRBJ1-4, with a tentative D call TRBD1 (5 bases). Germline V gene sequence: CDR1 MDHEN, CDR2 SYDVKM. CDR3 length: 14 residues. V lost 8 bases, J lost 6 bases, and 16 bases lay in between. CDR3 sequence reads: CASVGGVHHEKLFF. The CDR3 region has the DNA TGTGCCAGCGTGGGGGGGGTACATCATGAAAAACTGTTTTTT.

This clonotype showed up just a few times. The chain combines TRBV7-2 with TRBJ1-3; the D is unclear. Gene TRBJ2-3 matches the end of the DNA better, so the J call may be wrong. Germline-derived CDR1 and CDR2 are SGHTA and FQGNSA. The CDR3 length is 14 residues. CDR3 nucleotide sequence: TGTGCCAGCAGCTTAGTGGCGTTTGGAGATACGCAGTATTTT. Its translation is CASSLVAFGDTQYF.

The rearrangement links TRBV20-1 to TRBJ2-2, with D possibly TRBD1 on 6 matching bases. Germline V CDR1 and CDR2: DFQATT, SNEGSKA (reference sequence). The CDR3 is made up of 12 amino acids. Deletions cut 4 bases from V and 8 bases from J, with 11 bases between. For the CDR3, the DNA is TGCAGTGCTATACTTGACAGGGGGGAGCTGTTTTTT. Its translation is CSAILDRGELFF.

As for this clonotype: Being one base from a much bigger clone, this may be a read error. This chain uses TRBV20-1 with TRBJ2-2, with 8 bases aligning to TRBD1. The CDR3 loop spans 15 amino acids. Trimming took 3 bases from V and 4 from J; bases not matched to a gene: 7. The germline CDR1 and CDR2 sequences are DFQATT and SNEGSKA (reference sequence). The CDR3 is CSARADTGGTGELFF. The CDR3 nucleotides are TGCAGTGCTAGGGCCGATACAGGGGGCACCGGGGAGCTGTTTTTT.

This clonotype has ten or more counts. This rearrangement joins TRBV5-1 to TRBJ2-5; TRBD2 matches at 12 bases. Per the germline V gene, CDR1 is SGHRS and CDR2 is YFSETQ. The CDR3 length is 17 residues. V was pared by 10 bases and J by 3 bases, with 16 bases of the junction left unmatched. Here the CDR3 DNA reads TGCGCCTCCCAAGCGGGACTAGCGGGCCCGGGGGAAGAGACCCAGTACTTC. Amino acids: CASQAGLAGPGEETQYF.

The rearrangement links TRBV11-2 to TRBJ1-3; 7 bases agree with TRBD1. V was clipped by 1 base and J by 6 bases; unmatched bases: 3. Germline V lookup: CDR1 SGHAT, CDR2 FQNNGV. The CDR3 runs 14 residues. DNA of the CDR3: TGTGCCAGCAGCTTAGGAGGGGGCGAAAACACCATATATTTT. Protein product: CASSLGGGENTIYF. The full variable domain, in which reference TRBV11-2 and TRBJ1-3 provide the parts outside the CDR3, is EAGVAQSPRYKIIEKRQSVAFWCNPISGHATLYWYQQILGQGPKLLIQFQNNGVVDDSQLPKDRFSAERLKGVDSTLKIQPAKLEDSAVYLCASSLGGGENTIYFGEGSWLTVV.

This clonotype was counted many times. J is TRBJ2-5 and V is TRBV11-2, with 9 bases matching TRBD2. Germline CDR1 SGHAT, CDR2 FQNNGV. Losses at the gene ends were 6 bases for V and 0 bases for J; bases not matched to a gene: 8. This CDR3 region has 16 residues. The CDR3: CASRLGTSTYQETQYF. As DNA, the CDR3 is TGTGCCAGCAGACTAGGGACTAGCACGTACCAAGAGACCCAGTACTTC.

This clonotype was seen repeatedly, ten times or more. CDR3 amino acids: CRTSDETQYF. The CDR3 DNA is TGCAGGACTAGCGACGAGACCCAGTACTTC. The chain carries TRBV20-1 and TRBJ2-5; 8 bases match TRBD2. This CDR3 spans 10 amino acids. Looked up from germline, CDR1 is DFQATT and CDR2 is SNEGSKA (reference sequence).

This clonotype showed up many times. This chain's CDR3 is CDGYGYTF. The CDR3 DNA is TGTGATGGCTATGGCTACACCTTC. The V and J genes are TRBV28 and TRBJ1-2; D is ambiguous. The CDR3 contains 8 residues. CDR1 and CDR2 (germline): MDHEN, SYDVKM.

This clonotype was detected many times. The genes are TRBV20-1 and TRBJ2-5, with D uncertain. V was pared by 4 bases and J by 0 bases, with 6 bases between. The CDR3 extends over 12 amino acids. Germline CDR1 reads DFQATT; CDR2 reads SNEGSKA (reference sequence). Written as DNA, the CDR3 is TGCAGTGCTACTGGTAACCAAGAGACCCAGTACTTC. It encodes CSATGNQETQYF.

This chain joins TRBV20-1 and TRBJ1-5; D call uncertain. The V end lost 4 bases, the J end lost 13 bases, and 5 bases lay between the germline ends. CDR3 length: 8 amino acids. Germline lookup yields CDR1 DFQATT and CDR2 SNEGSKA (reference sequence). The CDR3 DNA reads as TGCAGTGCTACCCAACAGCATTTT. Its protein is CSATQQHF.

The chain has TRBV7-8 and TRBJ1-4; 8 nucleotides align to TRBD1. This CDR3 contains 16 residues. V trimming: 4 bases; J trimming: 0 bases; junction bases outside the gene matches: 4. In germline, CDR1 is SGHVS, CDR2 FQNEAQ. The CDR3 DNA reads as TGTGCCAGCAGCTGGGCACAGGGGGCAACTAATGAAAAACTGTTTTTT. Its translation is CASSWAQGATNEKLFF.

The gene calls are TRBV30 and TRBJ1-1; D remains unclear. This CDR3 has 13 residues. CDR1 is GTSNPN, CDR2 SVGIG, per germline (reference sequence). Trimming took 2 bases from V and 5 from J, leaving 12 bases between them. Written as DNA, the CDR3 is TGTGCCTGGAGTCCCCTGGGAGGGACTGAAGCTTTCTTT. This gives the protein CAWSPLGGTEAFF. Supplemented by reference TRBV30 and TRBJ1-1, the full variable domain reads SQTIHQWPATLVQPVGSPLSLECTVEGTSNPNLYWYRQAAGRGLQLLFYSVGIGQISSEVPQNLSASRPQDRQFILSSKKLLLSDSGFYLCAWSPLGGTEAFFGQGTRLTVV.

This clonotype occurred a few times. The genes are TRBV2 and TRBJ2-3, with TRBD2 as a possible D gene (6 bases). The CDR3 contains 14 residues. V lost 4 bases to trimming and J lost 3 bases, with 11 bases between them. Germline V CDR1 and CDR2: SNHLY, FYNNEI. CDR3 region: CASSGRDRTDTQYF. The CDR3 DNA sequence: TGTGCCAGCAGTGGGAGGGATCGGACAGATACGCAGTATTTT. The whole variable domain, filled in from reference TRBV2 and TRBJ2-3, reads EPEVTQTPSHQVTQMGQEVILRCVPISNHLYFYWYRQILGQKVEFLVSFYNNEISEKSEIFDDQFSVERPDGSNFTLKIRSTKLEDSAMYFCASSGRDRTDTQYFGPGTRLTVL.

This clonotype came up a few times. The V call is TRBV29-1, the J call TRBJ2-5; D unclear. Germline loops: CDR1 SQVTM, CDR2 ANQGSEA. This CDR3 contains 10 residues. Trimming removed 8 bases at V and 5 bases at J, with 9 bases between. The CDR3 loop reads CSLLGETQYF. The DNA for the CDR3 is TGCAGCTTATTGGGGGAGACCCAGTACTTC.

The J gene is TRBJ2-7, the V gene TRBV2; 8 bases fit TRBD1. The CDR3 sequence is 13 residues long. Germline values: CDR1 SNHLY, CDR2 FYNNEI. Losses at the gene ends were 5 bases for V and 6 bases for J; bases not matched to a gene: 6. In DNA, the CDR3 is TGTGCCAGCAGTCAGGACAGGGAGAGCGAGCAGTACTTC. It translates to CASSQDRESEQYF. Combining the CDR3 with reference TRBV2 and TRBJ2-7 gives the whole variable domain EPEVTQTPSHQVTQMGQEVILRCVPISNHLYFYWYRQILGQKVEFLVSFYNNEISEKSEIFDDQFSVERPDGSNFTLKIRSTKLEDSAMYFCASSQDRESEQYFGPGTRLTVT.

At least ten counts were recorded for this clonotype. The V call is TRBV7-9, the J call TRBJ1-2; a possible D gene is TRBD1 (5 bases). From germline, CDR1 is SEHNR and CDR2 FQNEAQ (reference sequence). Trimming removed 0 bases at V and 6 bases at J, with 14 bases between. The CDR3 length is 15 residues. The CDR3 loop is CASSLAQGRDHGYTF. CDR3 nucleotides: TGTGCCAGCAGCTTAGCGCAGGGTAGAGATCATGGCTACACCTTC.

This clonotype was detected ten times or more. The rearrangement links TRBV2 to TRBJ1-1, with D possibly matching TRBD1 (5 bases). Deletions cut 7 bases from V and 4 bases from J, with 16 bases between. The CDR3 runs 14 residues. The germline V gene encodes CDR1 SNHLY and CDR2 FYNNEI. In nucleotides, the CDR3 is TGTGCCAGCATGACCAGGGAATGGATCACTGAAGCTTTCTTT. This translates into CASMTREWITEAFF.

This clonotype was counted ten times or more. The chain uses TRBV12-3 or TRBV12-4 and TRBJ2-2, with 11 bases lining up with TRBD1. V lost 6 bases, J lost 4 bases, and 4 bases stayed unmatched. The CDR3 sequence is 15 residues long. The CDR3 sequence: CASSHGTGGTGELFF. In DNA, the CDR3 is TGTGCCAGCAGCCACGGGACAGGGGGCACCGGGGAGCTGTTTTTT.

The rearrangement links TRBV5-1 to TRBJ1-5; D not resolved. This CDR3 has 13 residues. The germline CDR1 and CDR2 sequences are SGHRS and YFSETQ. V lost 4 bases and J 7 bases, leaving 12 bases between the germline ends. The CDR3 DNA reads TGCGCCAGCAGCCCCACGACCGGCCAGCCCCAGCATTTT. It codes for CASSPTTGQPQHF.

This sequence joins TRBV25-1 and TRBJ2-7; maybe TRBD2 (6 bases). This CDR3 has 14 residues. Germline lookup yields CDR1 MGHDK and CDR2 SYGVNS. The V and J ends lost 3 bases and 0 bases respectively, with 9 bases between them. For the CDR3, the DNA is TGTGCCAGCAGTGACTTCGGGAGCTCCTACGAGCAGTACTTC. Translation: CASSDFGSSYEQYF.

The chain has TRBV6-1 and TRBJ1-2; TRBD1 is a possible D gene (6 bases). The V and J ends lost 6 bases and 4 bases respectively, with 18 bases between them. CDR1 and CDR2 (germline): MNHNS, SASEGT. This CDR3 has 15 residues. In DNA form, the CDR3 reads TGTGCCAGCAGGAAGACTAGCGGGGGGCCCTATGGCTACACCTTC. Encoded protein: CASRKTSGGPYGYTF.

V usage is TRBV25-1 and J usage is TRBJ1-2; no definite D call. The germline gives CDR1 MGHDK, CDR2 SYGVNS. The CDR3 length is 13 residues. Between the trimmed V and J ends, which lost 1 base and 6 bases, there was a span of 9 bases. CDR3 amino acids: CASSEFRGDGYTF. The CDR3 coding sequence is TGTGCCAGCAGTGAATTTCGGGGAGATGGCTACACCTTC.

On this clonotype: No conserved phenylalanine or tryptophan is present at the end of the CDR3, so a read error is the likely explanation. This rearrangement joins TRBV18 to TRBJ1-4; D not resolved. V dropped 2 bases and J dropped 8 bases, with 9 bases sitting between them. This CDR3 has 13 amino acids. Looked up from germline, CDR1 is KGHSH and CDR2 is LQKENI. The DNA for the CDR3 is TGTGCCAGCTCACCAGGGGTGGAAGAAAAACTGTTTCTT. Translation gives CASSPGVEEKLFL.